Below are 31 T cell receptor beta chains sequenced from a single sample in a study of T-cell reconstitution after alpha-beta-depleted transplantation in children. The TCRbeta library incorporated unique molecular identifiers. In TCRdb, the PCR reads were re-called with MiXCR into one record per CDR3 protein. The sample holds approximately 200,000 distinct CDR3 sequences, about 15% seen once. The specimen comprised PBMCs from the stem cell graft donor, sampled from the stem cell graft. The receptors come from a human donor who donated a stem cell graft to a child with acute lymphoblastic leukemia.

V gene TRBV5-1 combines with J gene TRBJ1-3; D remains unclear. V lost 0 bases to trimming and J lost 1 base, with 8 bases between them. The CDR3 consists of 15 residues. CDR1 SGHRS and CDR2 YFSETQ come from the germline V gene. For the CDR3, the DNA is TGCGCCAGCAGCTTGGGCGGGTCGTCTGGAAACACCATATATTTT. Amino acid sequence: CASSLGGSSGNTIYF.

The chain employs TRBV20-1 and TRBJ2-7; D possibly corresponds to TRBD2 (6 bases). Germline assignment: CDR1 DFQATT and CDR2 SNEGSKA (reference sequence). The V gene lost 4 bases and the J gene lost 3 bases, with 19 bases spanning the gap. CDR3 length equals 15 residues. The CDR3 protein is CSAIKPRDLSYEQYF. CDR3 nucleotides: TGCAGTGCTATAAAACCCCGGGACTTAAGCTACGAGCAGTACTTC.

This clonotype was seen many times. V usage is TRBV20-1 and J usage is TRBJ2-2; possibly TRBD2 for D (6 bases). Germline-derived CDR1 and CDR2 are DFQATT and SNEGSKA (reference sequence). This CDR3 is built from 16 residues. Trimming stripped 3 bases from V and 6 bases from J, with 20 bases between. CDR3 sequence (DNA): TGCAGTGCTAGGGGGGGACTCGGCGGCGTACCCGGGGAGCTGTTTTTT. It translates to CSARGGLGGVPGELFF.

This clonotype came up many times. The chain combines TRBV30 with TRBJ1-3; 7 positions agree with TRBD1. CDR3 length equals 14 residues. Germline V gene data show CDR1 as GTSNPN and CDR2 as SVGIG (reference sequence). J gave up 1 base and V 4 bases, and 4 bases lay outside the gene matches. The CDR3 is CAWTRDRSGNTIYF. The CDR3, as DNA: TGTGCCTGGACTAGGGACAGATCTGGAAACACCATATATTTT.

This clonotype showed up many times. V usage is TRBV29-1 and J usage is TRBJ1-1; 10 bases line up with TRBD1. The CDR3 has 14 residues. Germline lookup yields CDR1 SQVTM and CDR2 ANQGSEA. Germline trimming cut 7 bases from V and 0 bases from J; bases unmatched to any gene: 5. CDR3 coding DNA: TGCAGCGCGAGGGGACAGGGGTTGAACACTGAAGCTTTCTTT. Protein: CSARGQGLNTEAFF.

This clonotype has ten or more counts. The chain recombines TRBV5-1 with TRBJ2-3, with TRBD1 matching 8 bases. The germline V gene has CDR1 SGHRS and CDR2 YFSETQ. The CDR3 consists of 14 residues. Unmatched junction bases numbered 7, after V lost 4 bases and J lost 6 bases. This CDR3 reads CASSQGQDWDTQYF. CDR3 DNA sequence: TGCGCCAGCAGCCAGGGACAGGATTGGGATACGCAGTATTTT.

Ten or more counts support this clonotype. V is TRBV7-9 and J is TRBJ2-1; possibly TRBD2 for D (6 bases). Trimming pared 5 bases from V and 7 bases from J, leaving 15 bases between. This CDR3 is built from 14 residues. The germline V gene has CDR1 SEHNR and CDR2 FQNEAQ (reference sequence). CDR3 DNA: TGTGCCAGCAGCCTCCGGGACTCCAGGAATGAGCAGTTCTTC. Translation: CASSLRDSRNEQFF.

The table lists this clonotype with many counts. V is TRBV7-2 and J is TRBJ2-7; the match to TRBD2 covers 10 bases. The CDR3 contains 16 residues. The V and J ends lost 4 bases and 5 bases, in that order; junction bases with no gene match: 11. Germline CDR1 reads SGHTA; CDR2 reads FQGNSA. The CDR3 here is CASSSGAGGYVNEQYF. DNA for the CDR3: TGTGCCAGCAGCTCCGGAGCGGGAGGGTATGTCAACGAGCAGTACTTC. Full variable domain (rest looked up from reference TRBV7-2 and TRBJ2-7): GAGVSQSPSNKVTEKGKDVELRCDPISGHTALYWYRQSLGQGLEFLIYFQGNSAPDKSGLPSDRFSAERTGGSVSTLTIQRTQQEDSAVYLCASSSGAGGYVNEQYFGPGTRLTVT.

This clonotype was seen ten or more times. The chain couples TRBV7-8 to TRBJ2-1; TRBD1 matches at 11 bases. Germline V lookup: CDR1 SGHVS, CDR2 FQNEAQ. Trimming removed 5 bases from V and 7 bases from J; junction bases left unmatched: 10. The CDR3 contains 16 residues. CDR3 in amino acids: CASSPRTGGAINEQFF. Here the CDR3 DNA reads TGTGCCAGCAGCCCGAGGACAGGGGGCGCTATAAATGAGCAGTTCTTC.

The chain links TRBV4-1 to TRBJ1-5; 7 bases fit TRBD1. The germline V gene encodes CDR1 MGHRA and CDR2 YSYEKL. The CDR3 runs 15 residues. V gave up 3 bases and J gave up 7 bases; unmatched junction bases: 9. The chain's CDR3 is CASSHTRGIEQPQHF. The DNA for the CDR3 is TGCGCCAGCAGCCACACCAGGGGGATAGAGCAGCCCCAGCATTTT.

This clonotype appeared many times. The chain is built from TRBV25-1 and TRBJ2-3; 9 positions match TRBD2. The junction had 8 bases not matched to a gene; V was cut back by 1 base and J by 0 bases. The CDR3 has 18 residues. Germline CDR1 and CDR2: MGHDK and SYGVNS. CDR3 bases: TGTGCCAGCAGTGAATTACAAGCGGGAGGTGCTAGCACAGATACGCAGTATTTT. Translating gives CASSELQAGGASTDTQYF. Filled out from reference TRBV25-1 and TRBJ2-3, the complete variable domain reads EADIYQTPRYLVIGTGKKITLECSQTMGHDKMYWYQQDPGMELHLIHYSYGVNSTEKGDLSSESTVSRIRTEHFPLTLESARPSHTSQYLCASSELQAGGASTDTQYFGPGTRLTVL.

In this sample, this clonotype turned up a few times. The rearrangement uses TRBV12-3 or TRBV12-4 and TRBJ2-7; possibly TRBD1 for D (6 bases). CDR3 length equals 16 residues. Trimming stripped 5 bases from V and 5 bases from J, with 22 bases between. CDR3 coding DNA: TGTGCCAGCAGTCCAAACCGAAGACAGGTTTACGACGAGCAGTACTTC. Encoded protein: CASSPNRRQVYDEQYF.

The J gene is TRBJ2-7, the V gene TRBV20-1; 10 bases agree with TRBD2. J gave up 4 bases and V 6 bases, and 6 bases lay outside the gene matches. Germline V lookup: CDR1 DFQATT, CDR2 SNEGSKA (reference sequence). The CDR3 has 13 amino acids. CDR3: CSAFSGREYEQYF. As DNA, the CDR3 is TGCAGTGCCTTCAGCGGGAGGGAGTACGAGCAGTACTTC.

The V gene is TRBV20-1, the J gene TRBJ1-5; 9 bases line up with TRBD1. There are 16 residues in the CDR3. Germline CDR1 DFQATT, CDR2 SNEGSKA (reference sequence). The trim removed 1 base at V and 6 bases at J, leaving 10 bases unmatched. The CDR3, as DNA: TGCAGTGCTAGAGCCTATACAGGGGGCGATAGTCAGCCCCAGCATTTT. Amino acid sequence: CSARAYTGGDSQPQHF.

This clonotype was recorded at least ten times. The chain employs TRBV7-9 and TRBJ2-7; D is perhaps TRBD2 (5 bases). Trimming removed 5 bases from V and 3 bases from J, with 17 bases in between. Germline V lookup: CDR1 SEHNR, CDR2 FQNEAQ (reference sequence). The CDR3 is 15 amino acids. CDR3 region: CASSLPTRGVYEQYF. CDR3 DNA: TGTGCCAGCAGCCTGCCGACCCGGGGAGTCTACGAGCAGTACTTC.

This clonotype occurred many times. V is TRBV29-1 and J is TRBJ2-6, with D unclear. V lost 5 bases and J 3 bases, leaving 14 bases between the germline ends. This CDR3 region has 15 residues. Per germline, CDR1 SQVTM and CDR2 ANQGSEA. This CDR3 reads CSVYEDPGGANVLTF. The CDR3 region has the DNA TGCAGCGTTTACGAGGACCCAGGTGGGGCCAACGTCCTGACTTTC.

This clonotype was found many times. The chain carries TRBV12-3 or TRBV12-4 and TRBJ1-1; D is undetermined. This CDR3 is 13 amino acids long. V lost 8 bases, J lost 10 bases, and 20 bases lay in between. The DNA for the CDR3 is TGTGCCAGCGGGATGAGGGCAGCTCTTTCAGCTTTCTTT. Amino acid sequence: CASGMRAALSAFF.

This clonotype showed up just a few times. The gene calls are TRBV5-1 and TRBJ2-7; TRBD2 matches 12 bases. Losses at the gene ends were 4 bases for V and 6 bases for J; bases not matched to a gene: 11. From germline, CDR1 is SGHRS and CDR2 YFSETQ. The CDR3 contains 16 residues. CDR3 sequence (DNA): TGCGCCAGCAGCCCCTCTCCTAGCGGGAGGGCCGCCGAGCAGTACTTC. Protein sequence: CASSPSPSGRAAEQYF. The variable domain in full, completed from reference TRBV5-1 and TRBJ2-7, reads KAGVTQTPRYLIKTRGQQVTLSCSPISGHRSVSWYQQTPGQGLQFLFEYFSETQRNKGNFPGRFSGRQFSNSRSEMNVSTLELGDSALYLCASSPSPSGRAAEQYFGPGTRLTVT.

This clonotype was recorded at least ten times. V usage is TRBV10-3 and J usage is TRBJ1-6; weak D call: TRBD1 (6 bases). The CDR3 has 12 residues. CDR1 is ENHRY and CDR2 is SYGVKD in the germline V gene. Trimming left V 11 bases short and J 8 bases short, with 13 bases between. The chain's CDR3 is CAPRDTHSPLHF. The DNA for the CDR3 is TGTGCCCCCCGGGACACTCATTCACCCCTCCACTTT.

This clonotype has ten or more counts. The chain employs TRBV19 and TRBJ2-2; D gene unclear. The germline V and J ends were trimmed by 7 bases and 0 bases, with 9 bases remaining between them. Looked up from germline, CDR1 is LNHDA and CDR2 is SQIVND (reference sequence). The CDR3 extends over 14 amino acids. This CDR3 is CASKGTTNTGELFF. The CDR3 DNA reads as TGTGCCAGTAAGGGCACGACGAACACCGGGGAGCTGTTTTTT.

This clonotype was recorded at least ten times. This chain links TRBV6-5 with TRBJ1-2; the D is unclear. The germline V gene encodes CDR1 MNHEY and CDR2 SVGAGI. The CDR3 runs to 13 residues. Between the trimmed V and J ends, which lost 4 bases and 2 bases, there was a span of 8 bases. The CDR3 region is CASSSVGNYGYTF. The CDR3 coding sequence is TGTGCCAGCAGTTCTGTAGGGAACTATGGCTACACCTTC.

V gene TRBV5-1 combines with J gene TRBJ2-3, with D perhaps matching TRBD1 (5 bases). Germline CDR1 reads SGHRS; CDR2 reads YFSETQ. V was cut by 0 bases and J by 3 bases, with 14 bases left in between. The CDR3 is made up of 16 amino acids. CDR3 in amino acids: CASSLVGVWLTDTQYF. For the CDR3, the DNA is TGCGCCAGCAGCTTGGTAGGGGTCTGGTTGACAGATACGCAGTATTTT.

The table lists this clonotype with a few counts. The chain has TRBV21-1 and TRBJ1-4; whether TRBD1, the table's D call, matches the DNA was not checked. TRBV21-1 is an annotated pseudogene. The CDR3 runs to 15 residues. CDR3 residues: CASILLWGAQEKLFF. CDR3 nucleotides: TGTGCCAGCATCTTACTCTGGGGGGCTCAAGAAAAACTGTTTTTT.

In its sample, this clonotype was seen many times. This chain connects TRBV29-1 to TRBJ2-3; 11 positions agree with TRBD2. Looked up from germline, CDR1 is SQVTM and CDR2 is ANQGSEA. Trimming at V came to 6 bases and at J to 4 bases, leaving 3 bases not matched to a gene. The CDR3 is made up of 13 amino acids. The CDR3 reads CSVMTSGADTQYF. The CDR3 DNA reads TGCAGCGTGATGACTAGCGGGGCAGATACGCAGTATTTT.

Regarding this clonotype: A much bigger clone sits one base away, suggesting this may be a read error. This chain links TRBV12-3 or TRBV12-4 with TRBJ2-2; no definite D call. Trimming left V 2 bases short and J 4 bases short, with 11 bases between. This CDR3 comprises 15 residues. The DNA for the CDR3 is TGTGCCAGCAGTTTAAAGTTGACGAGCACCGGGGAGCTGTTTTTT. Its protein product is CASSLKLTSTGELFF.

The chain carries TRBV6-4 and TRBJ2-1; 8 bases fit TRBD2. The CDR3 consists of 16 residues. Germline CDR1 reads MRHNA; CDR2 reads SNTAGT. The junction had 3 bases not matched to a gene; V was cut back by 1 base and J by 1 base. The CDR3 region has the DNA TGTGCCAGCAGTGACTTCAGCGGGAGTTCCTACAATGAGCAGTTCTTC. This codes for CASSDFSGSSYNEQFF.

This clonotype was seen only a few times. The CDR3: CASSYDREGANVLTF. The CDR3 coding sequence is TGTGCCAGCAGTTACGACAGGGAAGGGGCCAACGTCCTGACTTTC. The chain links TRBV6-5 to TRBJ2-6; 7 bases match TRBD1. The trim removed 2 bases at V and 4 bases at J, leaving 2 bases unmatched. The CDR3 is made up of 15 amino acids. Germline values: CDR1 MNHEY, CDR2 SVGAGI.

This clonotype was seen ten or more times. The chain has TRBV28 and TRBJ2-7; 7 bases align to TRBD2. This CDR3 is built from 16 residues. Germline CDR1 MDHEN, CDR2 SYDVKM. J gave up 7 bases and V 4 bases, and 16 bases lay outside the gene matches. CDR3 loop: CASSSHGGRGLDEQYF. The CDR3 bases are TGTGCCAGCAGTTCCCATGGCGGGAGAGGTCTTGATGAGCAGTACTTC.

Ten or more counts support this clonotype. The CDR3 protein is CASSLGVGSGNEQFF. CDR3 nucleotide sequence: TGCGCCAGCAGCTTGGGGGTAGGGAGCGGGAATGAGCAGTTCTTC. The rearrangement joins TRBV5-1 to TRBJ2-1; TRBD2 is a possible D gene (6 bases). The CDR3 is 15 residues long. CDR1 and CDR2 (germline): SGHRS, YFSETQ. Trimming took off 0 bases at V and 7 bases at J, with 14 bases between the two ends.

V gene TRBV5-1 combines with J gene TRBJ1-2; maybe TRBD1 (5 bases). The germline V gene has CDR1 SGHRS and CDR2 YFSETQ. The CDR3 is 15 residues long. Deletions cut 0 bases from V and 0 bases from J, with 9 bases between. The CDR3 region is CASSLVAGTNYGYTF. DNA for the CDR3: TGCGCCAGCAGCTTGGTCGCAGGGACTAACTATGGCTACACCTTC.

The sample holds many counts of this clonotype. The gene calls are TRBV20-1 and TRBJ2-5, with TRBD2 matching 14 bases. J gave up 1 base and V 5 bases, and 6 bases lay outside the gene matches. Germline V gene data show CDR1 as DFQATT and CDR2 as SNEGSKA (reference sequence). CDR3 size: 16 residues. CDR3 loop: CSAGTSGRVLQETQYF. The CDR3 bases are TGCAGTGCTGGGACTAGCGGGAGAGTCCTCCAAGAGACCCAGTACTTC.